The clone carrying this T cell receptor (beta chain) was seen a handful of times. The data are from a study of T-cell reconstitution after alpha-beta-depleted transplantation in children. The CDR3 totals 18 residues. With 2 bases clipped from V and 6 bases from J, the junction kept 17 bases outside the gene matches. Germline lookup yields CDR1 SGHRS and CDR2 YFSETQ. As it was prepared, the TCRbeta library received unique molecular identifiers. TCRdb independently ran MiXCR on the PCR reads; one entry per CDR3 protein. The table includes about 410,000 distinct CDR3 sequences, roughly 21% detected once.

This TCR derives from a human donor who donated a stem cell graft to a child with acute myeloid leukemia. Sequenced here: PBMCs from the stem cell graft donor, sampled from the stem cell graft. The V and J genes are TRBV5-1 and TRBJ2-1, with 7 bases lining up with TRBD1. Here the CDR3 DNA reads TGCGCCAGCAGCTTTCCGGACAGGCTTGAGGCGGAGTCCAATGAGCAGTTCTTC. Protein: CASSFPDRLEAESNEQFF.